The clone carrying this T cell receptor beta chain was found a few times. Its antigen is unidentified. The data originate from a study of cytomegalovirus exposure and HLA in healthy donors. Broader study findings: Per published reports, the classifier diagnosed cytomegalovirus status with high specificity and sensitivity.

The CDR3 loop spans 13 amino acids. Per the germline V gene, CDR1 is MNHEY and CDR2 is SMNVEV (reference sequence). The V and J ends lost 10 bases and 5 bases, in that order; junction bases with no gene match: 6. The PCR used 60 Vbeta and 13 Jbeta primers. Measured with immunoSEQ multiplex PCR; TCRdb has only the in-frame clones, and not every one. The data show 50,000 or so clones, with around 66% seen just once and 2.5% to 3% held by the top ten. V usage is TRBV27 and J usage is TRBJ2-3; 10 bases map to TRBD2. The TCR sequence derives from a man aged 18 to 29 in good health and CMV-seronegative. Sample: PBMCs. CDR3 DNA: TGTGCCACCTCGGGACTAGCGTTAGATACGCAGTATTTT. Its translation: CATSGLALDTQYF.